Presented here are 17 T cell receptor beta chains from one specimen sequenced in a study of cytomegalovirus exposure and HLA in healthy donors. With 60 Vbeta and 13 Jbeta primers, the PCR was carried out. Using immunoSEQ multiplex PCR, the repertoire was profiled, and TCRdb retains in-frame clones only, with some absent. The data show approximately 110,000 clones, around 78% seen once. The sequencing input was PBMCs. The receptors stem from a man in his 60s in good health and CMV-seropositive.

The rearrangement links TRBV5-1 to TRBJ1-1; 10 bases align to TRBD1. Germline V gene lookup returns CDR1 SGHRS and CDR2 YFSETQ. This CDR3 is built from 13 residues. Trimming removed 0 bases from V and 9 bases from J; junction bases left unmatched: 2. Here the CDR3 DNA reads TGCGCCAGCAGCTTGGAGACAGGGGGCCAAGCTTTCTTT. It yields the protein CASSLETGGQAFF.

The V call is TRBV7-6, the J call TRBJ2-2, with D possibly matching TRBD1 (7 bases). V was pared by 3 bases and J by 7 bases, with 15 bases between. The CDR3 is made up of 15 amino acids. Germline V gives CDR1 SGHVS, CDR2 FNYEAQ. The CDR3 here is CASSLAEGANGELFF. The CDR3 nucleotides read TGTGCCAGCAGCTTGGCGGAGGGGGCGAACGGGGAGCTGTTTTTT.

This clone has a handful of counts. The J gene is TRBJ1-1, the V gene TRBV7-9; D gene unclear. Germline V gene sequence: CDR1 SEHNR, CDR2 FQNEAQ (reference sequence). The CDR3 has 15 residues. Trimming shortened V by 2 bases and J by 2 bases, and 12 bases separated the two germline ends. The CDR3 DNA follows: TGTGCCAGCAGCTTAAGTCAGGCGTCAAACACTGAAGCTTTCTTT. Translated: CASSLSQASNTEAFF.

The rearrangement joins TRBV6-1 to TRBJ1-1; a possible D gene is TRBD1 (5 bases). V was clipped by 7 bases and J by 5 bases, with 11 bases between them. This CDR3 has 12 amino acids. Germline V CDR1 and CDR2: MNHNS, SASEGT. The CDR3 region is CASMVGGTEAFF. The CDR3 region has the DNA TGTGCCAGCATGGTGGGGGGGACTGAAGCTTTCTTT.

The rearrangement links TRBV9 to TRBJ2-3; 8 bases fit TRBD1. J lost 1 base, V lost 0 bases, and 1 base had no gene match. The CDR3 runs 15 residues. In germline, CDR1 is SGDLS, CDR2 YYNGEE. The CDR3 region is CASSVEGQGTDTQYF. The CDR3 nucleotides are TGTGCCAGCAGCGTAGAGGGACAGGGCACAGATACGCAGTATTTT.

V and J are TRBV7-9 and TRBJ1-2; unclear D gene. V was trimmed by 1 base and J by 8 bases, leaving 14 bases between them. Germline V gene data show CDR1 as SEHNR and CDR2 as FQNEAQ (reference sequence). The CDR3 runs to 14 residues. CDR3 sequence (DNA): TGTGCCAGCAGCTTAGGGCCGAGAGGAAGCGGCTACACCTTC. Amino acid sequence: CASSLGPRGSGYTF. The variable domain in full, with the rest retrieved from reference TRBV7-9 and TRBJ1-2, is DTGVSQNPRHKITKRGQNVTFRCDPISEHNRLYWYRQTLGQGPEFLTYFQNEAQLEKSRLLSDRFSAERPKGSFSTLEIQRTEQGDSAMYLCASSLGPRGSGYTFGSGTRLTVV.

The genes are TRBV9 and TRBJ1-2, with a tentative D call TRBD1 (5 bases). The CDR3 spans 15 residues. V was pared by 2 bases and J by 4 bases, with 15 bases between. Per germline, CDR1 SGDLS and CDR2 YYNGEE. The CDR3 is CASSVGGGTGYGYTF. CDR3 DNA sequence: TGTGCCAGCAGCGTCGGGGGGGGTACTGGCTATGGCTACACCTTC.

This clone was seen more than once but under ten times. This chain joins TRBV2 and TRBJ2-4; 8 positions match TRBD1. CDR1 SNHLY and CDR2 FYNNEI come from the germline V gene. The CDR3 loop spans 13 amino acids. With V trimmed by 6 bases and J by 9 bases, 7 bases remained unmatched. The CDR3 region is CASSARQGTIQYF. The CDR3, as DNA: TGTGCCAGCAGCGCCAGACAGGGGACCATTCAGTACTTC.

The V gene is TRBV5-1, the J gene TRBJ1-3; TRBD1 matches at 12 bases. Germline V gene data show CDR1 as SGHRS and CDR2 as YFSETQ. The CDR3 length is 17 residues. The trim removed 2 bases at V and 3 bases at J, leaving 6 bases unmatched. The CDR3 region is CASSFAGQGAFGNTIYF. CDR3 nucleotide sequence: TGCGCCAGCAGCTTCGCGGGACAGGGGGCGTTTGGAAACACCATATATTTT.

The table lists this clone with a few counts. CDR3 DNA: TGTGCCAGCAAATTAGGGGACAGGGGCCTTCAGCCCCAGCATTTT. Its protein is CASKLGDRGLQPQHF. This chain links TRBV6-6 with TRBJ1-5; 10 bases match TRBD1. The CDR3 has 15 residues. The V segment lost 7 bases and the J segment 6 bases; nucleotides outside the gene matches: 9. Germline lookup yields CDR1 MNHNY and CDR2 SVGAGI (reference sequence).

The rearrangement links TRBV30 to TRBJ2-1; TRBD2 matches at 12 bases. The junction had 9 bases not matched to a gene; V was cut back by 1 base and J by 5 bases. The germline V gene encodes CDR1 GTSNPN and CDR2 SVGIG (reference sequence). The CDR3 consists of 17 residues. As DNA, the CDR3 is TGTGCCTGGAGTGCCCCCGGACTAGCGGGGCCCCACAATGAGCAGTTCTTC. Translated: CAWSAPGLAGPHNEQFF.

In this sample, this clone turned up a few times. V and J are TRBV20-1 and TRBJ1-1, with D perhaps TRBD1 (5 bases). Germline V gene data show CDR1 as DFQATT and CDR2 as SNEGSKA (reference sequence). The CDR3 consists of 11 residues. The V and J ends lost 6 bases and 10 bases respectively, with 15 bases between them. For the CDR3, the DNA is TGCAGTGCCAAGACGGGGGTGTCAGCTTTCTTT. It specifies CSAKTGVSAFF.

The rearrangement uses TRBV30 and TRBJ2-2, with TRBD2 matching over 7 bases. Germline V gene data show CDR1 as GTSNPN and CDR2 as SVGIG (reference sequence). The J segment lost 5 bases and the V segment lost 0 bases, leaving 3 bases of the junction unmatched. The CDR3 is 14 amino acids. Written as DNA, the CDR3 is TGTGCCTGGAGTGTTGGGGGGGGGACCGGGGAGCTGTTTTTT. It codes for CAWSVGGGTGELFF.

This rearrangement joins TRBV15 to TRBJ1-1, with D possibly being TRBD1 (5 bases). CDR1 and CDR2 (germline): LNHNV, YYDKDF (reference sequence). The CDR3 runs to 14 residues. V shed 3 bases and J shed 0 bases, with 8 bases lying between them. DNA for the CDR3: TGTGCCACCAGCAGGACAGCTCTGAACACTGAAGCTTTCTTT. Translation gives CATSRTALNTEAFF.

The genes are TRBV11-2 and TRBJ1-4; D gene ambiguous. This CDR3 has 12 residues. CDR1 is SGHAT, CDR2 FQNNGV, per germline. Deletions cut 5 bases from V and 5 bases from J, with 6 bases between. CDR3 nucleotides: TGTGCCAGCAGCCCCAGAAATGAAAAACTGTTTTTT. Its translation is CASSPRNEKLFF.

This chain joins TRBV7-9 and TRBJ2-5, with 8 bases lining up with TRBD1. The CDR3 has 14 residues. The trim removed 4 bases at V and 5 bases at J, leaving 6 bases unmatched. Per the germline V gene, CDR1 is SEHNR and CDR2 is FQNEAQ (reference sequence). CDR3 nucleotide sequence: TGTGCCAGCAGCTGGACAGGGTCGGCGGAGACCCAGTACTTC. Its protein product is CASSWTGSAETQYF.

The chain carries TRBV9 and TRBJ2-3; TRBD2 matches 9 bases. CDR1 is SGDLS and CDR2 is YYNGEE in the germline V gene. This CDR3 comprises 15 residues. The V segment lost 0 bases and the J segment 5 bases; nucleotides outside the gene matches: 4. CDR3 region: CASSVGGGGIDTQYF. CDR3 coding DNA: TGTGCCAGCAGCGTAGGCGGGGGGGGGATAGATACGCAGTATTTT.